The 16 T cell receptor beta chains in this list originate from one sample, sequenced in a study of technical replicates of blood from a few donors. Here immunoSEQ multiplex PCR was the method, and the copy in TCRdb shows in-frame clones only, minus some. The data hold 80,000 to 100,000 clones, with about 92% observed a single time. The sequenced sample consisted of T cells isolated from PBMCs. Receptors were obtained from a human donor in good health.

The rearrangement links TRBV10-2 to TRBJ1-1; 11 nucleotides agree with TRBD1. Germline CDR1 is WSHSY and CDR2 is SAAADI. V was clipped by 5 bases and J by 0 bases; unmatched bases: 5. The length of the CDR3 is 16 residues. CDR3 nucleotides: TGCGCCAGCAGTACGGGACAGGGGGTTATGAACACTGAAGCTTTCTTT. It encodes CASSTGQGVMNTEAFF.

This clone was observed a few times. V gene TRBV27 combines with J gene TRBJ1-1; D unresolved. Trimming removed 2 bases from V and 2 bases from J, with 12 bases in between. Germline loops: CDR1 MNHEY, CDR2 SMNVEV (reference sequence). The CDR3 is 15 residues long. The CDR3 DNA reads TGTGCCAGCAGTTTAAAGTCAGGTTCTAACACTGAAGCTTTCTTT. It is translated as CASSLKSGSNTEAFF.

The chain uses TRBV5-1 and TRBJ2-1; tentative D call: TRBD1 (5 bases). The CDR3 totals 13 residues. Germline CDR1 SGHRS, CDR2 YFSETQ. Trimming left V 8 bases short and J 5 bases short, with 14 bases between. The CDR3 spells CASQKGLDNEQFF. The CDR3 DNA reads TGCGCCAGTCAAAAGGGGCTGGACAATGAGCAGTTCTTC.

The rearrangement links TRBV7-8 to TRBJ2-7, with no clear D. Germline lookup yields CDR1 SGHVS and CDR2 FQNEAQ. V was clipped by 2 bases and J by 5 bases, with 13 bases between them. The CDR3 runs 14 residues. CDR3 sequence reads: CASSLPARSHEQYF. Written as DNA, the CDR3 is TGTGCCAGCAGCTTACCTGCAAGAAGCCACGAGCAGTACTTC. Using reference TRBV7-8 and TRBJ2-7 for the parts outside the CDR3, the full variable domain is GAGVSQSPRYKVAKRGQDVALRCDPISGHVSLFWYQQALGQGPEFLTYFQNEAQLDKSGLPSDRFFAERPEGSVSTLKIQRTQQEDSAVYLCASSLPARSHEQYFGPGTRLTVT.

The J gene is TRBJ1-5, the V gene TRBV4-2, with 8 bases aligning to TRBD1. The CDR3 is 16 amino acids. Germline CDR1 LGHNA, CDR2 YNFKEQ. The junction had 9 bases not matched to a gene; V was cut back by 4 bases and J by 4 bases. The CDR3 nucleotides read TGTGCCAGCAGCCTTAAGGACAGGGCGGTAAATCAGCCCCAGCATTTT. This translates into CASSLKDRAVNQPQHF.

The V call is TRBV7-8, the J call TRBJ1-4, with D perhaps TRBD1 (6 bases). Germline CDR1 is SGHVS and CDR2 is FQNEAQ. V lost 4 bases and J 5 bases, leaving 17 bases between the germline ends. The CDR3 spans 16 residues. CDR3 loop: CASSWKRQDLNEKLFF. The CDR3 DNA is TGTGCCAGCAGCTGGAAGAGACAGGACCTGAATGAAAAACTGTTTTTT.

This chain links TRBV5-6 with TRBJ2-3; 12 bases agree with TRBD2. The CDR3 contains 15 residues. Per the germline V gene, CDR1 is SGHDT and CDR2 is YYEEEE. After removal of 7 bases from V and 2 bases from J, the junction contained 5 bases not matched to a gene. CDR3 region: CASGLAGRTTDTQYF. The CDR3 region has the DNA TGTGCCAGCGGACTAGCGGGGAGAACCACAGATACGCAGTATTTT.

The chain employs TRBV10-3 and TRBJ1-1; D may be TRBD1 (5 bases). The germline gives CDR1 ENHRY, CDR2 SYGVKD. Deletions cut 8 bases from V and 3 bases from J, with 13 bases between. CDR3 length: 13 residues. CDR3 sequence: CAISRDRDTEAFF. The CDR3 nucleotides read TGTGCCATCTCACGAGACAGAGACACTGAAGCTTTCTTT.

The CDR3 DNA is TGCGCCAGCAGCCAACCGCTACTGGGGCTCAATGAGCAGTTCTTC. This gives the protein CASSQPLLGLNEQFF. V gene TRBV4-1 combines with J gene TRBJ2-1; D may be TRBD1 (5 bases). V was pared by 2 bases and J by 6 bases, with 14 bases between. The V gene's germline CDR1 is MGHRA and CDR2 YSYEKL. CDR3 size: 15 residues.

V and J are TRBV28 and TRBJ2-5, with TRBD2 matching 7 bases. This CDR3 region has 14 residues. Per germline, CDR1 MDHEN and CDR2 SYDVKM. Trimming removed 6 bases from V and 7 bases from J; junction bases left unmatched: 11. The chain's CDR3 is CASRSGGPQRTQYF. The CDR3 nucleotides are TGTGCCAGCAGATCGGGGGGTCCTCAGCGGACCCAGTACTTC. The variable domain in full, with the rest retrieved from reference TRBV28 and TRBJ2-5, is DVKVTQSSRYLVKRTGEKVFLECVQDMDHENMFWYRQDPGLGLRLIYFSYDVKMKEKGDIPEGYSVSREKKERFSLILESASTNQTSMYLCASRSGGPQRTQYFGPGTRLLVL.

This rearrangement joins TRBV5-4 to TRBJ2-3; 8 nucleotides line up with TRBD2. The CDR3 runs to 15 residues. J gave up 2 bases and V 7 bases, and 9 bases lay outside the gene matches. The germline V gene has CDR1 SGHNT and CDR2 YYREEE (reference sequence). CDR3 region: CASRSGGAYTDTQYF. As DNA, the CDR3 is TGTGCCAGCCGTTCGGGGGGGGCCTACACAGATACGCAGTATTTT.

The chain combines TRBV27 with TRBJ1-1, with D perhaps TRBD1 (6 bases). The length of the CDR3 is 15 residues. Trimming pared 5 bases from V and 0 bases from J, leaving 13 bases between. CDR1 and CDR2 from the germline V gene are MNHEY and SMNVEV (reference sequence). CDR3 sequence (DNA): TGTGCCAGCAGTCCTAGGACAGATATGAACACTGAAGCTTTCTTT. Protein sequence: CASSPRTDMNTEAFF.

The chain carries TRBV6-6 and TRBJ2-1; D remains ambiguous. V dropped 4 bases and J dropped 0 bases, with 10 bases sitting between them. Germline V gene sequence: CDR1 MNHNY, CDR2 SVGAGI (reference sequence). CDR3 size: 15 residues. The CDR3 region is CASSSRVPSYNEQFF. The CDR3 nucleotides are TGTGCCAGCAGTTCGCGAGTACCCTCCTACAATGAGCAGTTCTTC.

The V gene is TRBV30, the J gene TRBJ1-4, with D uncertain. Germline loops: CDR1 GTSNPN, CDR2 SVGIG (reference sequence). Trimming stripped 0 bases from V and 8 bases from J, with 10 bases between. The CDR3 totals 13 residues. The CDR3 DNA reads TGTGCCTGGAGTGTCCGGGAGACAGAAAAACTGTTTTTT. Translating it yields CAWSVRETEKLFF.

The J gene is TRBJ2-5, the V gene TRBV11-2; a possible D gene is TRBD1 (5 bases). The germline V gene has CDR1 SGHAT and CDR2 FQNNGV. Deletions cut 4 bases from V and 4 bases from J, with 13 bases between. The CDR3 is 14 amino acids. Here the CDR3 reads CASSWWQGLETQYF. The DNA for the CDR3 is TGTGCCAGCAGCTGGTGGCAGGGTTTAGAGACCCAGTACTTC.

The chain recombines TRBV4-1 with TRBJ2-5; possibly TRBD2 for D (7 bases). Trimming removed 1 base at V and 3 bases at J, with 12 bases between. The CDR3 is 15 amino acids. The germline V gene has CDR1 MGHRA and CDR2 YSYEKL. The CDR3 loop is CASSQVGGGEETQYF. The CDR3 nucleotides read TGCGCCAGCAGCCAAGTAGGAGGGGGGGAAGAGACCCAGTACTTC.